This entry lists 26 T cell receptor beta chains sequenced from one sample in a study of blood T cell repertoires in COVID-19. Generated by immunoSEQ multiplex PCR, the TCRdb table keeps only in-frame clones and is missing some. The sample includes approximately 130,000 clones, approximately 86% seen only once; the top ten take about 17%. Sequenced material: peripheral blood. The receptors were sampled from a woman aged 45-65 years who had recovered from COVID-19.

The table lists this clone with a few counts. The chain recombines TRBV5-3 with TRBJ2-3, with 10 bases that match TRBD1. TRBV5-3 is assigned to the ORF class and has an uncertain function. With V trimmed by 5 bases and J by 2 bases, 5 bases remained unmatched. This CDR3 contains 15 residues. The CDR3 spells CARRRGTGDTDTQYF. As DNA, the CDR3 is TGTGCCAGAAGACGTGGGACAGGGGACACAGATACGCAGTATTTT.

This clone came up many times. The CDR3 DNA sequence: TGTGCCAGCAGTTACGGGACAGATCAGACCGGGGAGCTGTTTTTT. Amino acid sequence: CASSYGTDQTGELFF. This rearrangement joins TRBV6-2 or TRBV6-3 to TRBJ2-2; 7 bases align to TRBD1. V shed 2 bases and J 5 bases; nucleotides not matched to a gene: 5. CDR1 MNHEY and CDR2 SVGEGT come from the germline V gene. The length of the CDR3 is 15 residues.

The count of this clone is one. V is TRBV24-1 and J is TRBJ2-5; D might be TRBD2 (6 bases). The CDR3 is made up of 17 amino acids. V gave up 4 bases and J gave up 1 base, with 18 bases separating them. CDR1 and CDR2 (germline): KGHDR, SFDVKD. The CDR3 region is CATSDPQGWGGQETQYF. Written as DNA, the CDR3 is TGTGCCACCAGTGACCCACAAGGATGGGGAGGCCAAGAGACCCAGTACTTC.

The V gene is TRBV7-9, the J gene TRBJ2-2, with D possibly being TRBD2 (6 bases). The CDR3 covers 15 residues. Trimming removed 8 bases at V and 6 bases at J, with 19 bases between. In germline, CDR1 is SEHNR, CDR2 FQNEAQ (reference sequence). CDR3 in amino acids: CASRSRGISSGELFF. The CDR3 nucleotides read TGTGCCAGCCGTAGTCGGGGGATTTCATCCGGGGAGCTGTTTTTT.

This clone was observed a single time. V is TRBV9 and J is TRBJ2-3, with a possible D match to TRBD2 (6 bases). CDR1 and CDR2 from the germline V gene are SGDLS and YYNGEE. V was clipped by 0 bases and J by 3 bases, with 11 bases between them. This CDR3 contains 15 residues. Here the CDR3 reads CASSVVGGSTDTQYF. CDR3 DNA sequence: TGTGCCAGCAGCGTAGTGGGAGGTTCAACAGATACGCAGTATTTT.

The chain carries TRBV6-6 and TRBJ1-3, with TRBD1 as a possible D gene (5 bases). The germline V gene has CDR1 MNHNY and CDR2 SVGAGI (reference sequence). V was clipped by 4 bases and J by 6 bases, with 16 bases between them. The CDR3 has 15 amino acids. CDR3 loop: CASSSLDRLVNTIYF. Written as DNA, the CDR3 is TGTGCCAGCAGTTCCTTAGACAGATTGGTAAACACCATATATTTT.

The CDR3: CASSYRQGTNYGYTF. The CDR3 DNA sequence: TGTGCCAGCAGTTACCGCCAGGGTACTAACTATGGCTACACCTTC. V is TRBV6-2 or TRBV6-3 and J is TRBJ1-2; tentatively, D is TRBD1 (5 bases). Germline V CDR1 and CDR2: MNHEY, SVGEGT. Trimming cost V 2 bases and J 0 bases, with 10 bases left between them. The CDR3 consists of 15 residues.

The rearrangement joins TRBV12-3 or TRBV12-4 to TRBJ1-1; perhaps TRBD1 as D (5 bases). V was pared by 6 bases and J by 5 bases, with 10 bases between. There are 12 residues in the CDR3. The CDR3 DNA reads TGTGCCAGCAGCTGGACAACGACTGAAGCTTTCTTT. It specifies CASSWTTTEAFF.

The CDR3 is CASKGRDSSGNTIYF. Written as DNA, the CDR3 is TGTGCCAGCAAGGGCCGGGATAGCTCTGGAAACACCATATATTTT. The chain recombines TRBV6-5 with TRBJ1-3; the D is unclear. The V and J ends lost 7 bases and 0 bases respectively, with 13 bases between them. Germline values: CDR1 MNHEY, CDR2 SVGAGI. This CDR3 has 15 residues.

This chain connects TRBV18 to TRBJ2-1, with TRBD2 matching 9 bases. The V gene end was trimmed by 3 bases and the J gene end by 7 bases; junction bases not matched to a gene: 7. From germline, CDR1 is KGHSH and CDR2 LQKENI. This CDR3 has 15 residues. CDR3 bases: TGTGCCAGCTCACCCCAAGCGGGGGGCGGGAATGAGCAGTTCTTC. It specifies CASSPQAGGGNEQFF.

V and J are TRBV5-1 and TRBJ1-4; no reliable D call. This CDR3 comprises 16 residues. The V and J ends lost 4 bases and 0 bases respectively, with 13 bases between them. Germline CDR1 and CDR2: SGHRS and YFSETQ. The DNA for the CDR3 is TGCGCCAGCAGCCCCATAGCGGGTACAACTAATGAAAAACTGTTTTTT. Translated: CASSPIAGTTNEKLFF.

This chain connects TRBV14 to TRBJ2-7; D not resolved. Trimming shortened V by 4 bases and J by 4 bases, and 14 bases separated the two germline ends. This CDR3 has 14 amino acids. CDR1 is SGHDN and CDR2 is FVKESK in the germline V gene. The chain's CDR3 is CASSPFGSLYEQYF. For the CDR3, the DNA is TGTGCCAGCAGCCCCTTCGGGTCCTTGTACGAGCAGTACTTC.

V usage is TRBV7-6 and J usage is TRBJ2-1, with D tentatively TRBD2 (5 bases). Trimming pared 4 bases from V and 4 bases from J, leaving 17 bases between. Germline V CDR1 and CDR2: SGHVS, FNYEAQ. CDR3 length: 16 amino acids. CDR3 protein: CASSYGIDTSYNEQFF. CDR3 nucleotides: TGTGCCAGCAGCTACGGGATCGATACCTCTTACAATGAGCAGTTCTTC. The full variable domain, its missing parts supplied by reference TRBV7-6 and TRBJ2-1, is GAGVSQSPRYKVTKRGQDVALRCDPISGHVSLYWYRQALGQGPEFLTYFNYEAQQDKSGLPNDRFSAERPEGSISTLTIQRTEQRDSAMYRCASSYGIDTSYNEQFFGPGTRLTVL.

This clone has only one observation. The rearrangement uses TRBV10-1 and TRBJ2-2; the match to TRBD1 covers 12 bases. V shed 5 bases and J 5 bases; nucleotides not matched to a gene: 18. CDR3 length: 20 residues. The germline V gene has CDR1 WNHNN and CDR2 SYGVQD (reference sequence). The CDR3 reads CASSYRNDRDRGRRTGELFF. The CDR3 DNA sequence: TGCGCCAGCAGTTACCGTAATGACCGGGACAGGGGGCGCAGGACCGGGGAGCTGTTTTTT.

This clone was counted only a few times. The chain combines TRBV30 with TRBJ1-2, with 9 nucleotides matching TRBD1. This CDR3 comprises 13 residues. J lost 2 bases, V lost 5 bases, and 3 bases had no gene match. CDR1 GTSNPN and CDR2 SVGIG come from the germline V gene (reference sequence). Written as DNA, the CDR3 is TGTGCCTGGGCCGGGACAGGGAACTATGGCTACACCTTC. Translation gives CAWAGTGNYGYTF. Variable domain in full (rest from reference TRBV30 and TRBJ1-2): SQTIHQWPATLVQPVGSPLSLECTVEGTSNPNLYWYRQAAGRGLQLLFYSVGIGQISSEVPQNLSASRPQDRQFILSSKKLLLSDSGFYLCAWAGTGNYGYTFGSGTRLTVV.

The chain carries TRBV7-8 and TRBJ1-1; D may be TRBD1 (6 bases). The CDR3 is 14 residues long. V was clipped by 1 base and J by 4 bases, with 10 bases between them. Germline lookup yields CDR1 SGHVS and CDR2 FQNEAQ. The CDR3 region is CASSLGAGVTEAFF. CDR3 DNA sequence: TGTGCCAGCAGCTTAGGGGCAGGGGTCACTGAAGCTTTCTTT.

This rearrangement joins TRBV4-1 to TRBJ2-7, with D possibly matching TRBD2 (5 bases). CDR1 and CDR2 (germline): MGHRA, YSYEKL. The CDR3 is 13 amino acids. Trimming removed 4 bases from V and 3 bases from J, with 10 bases in between. CDR3 coding DNA: TGCGCCAGCAGCCTAACCGACTACTACGAGCAGTACTTC. It encodes CASSLTDYYEQYF.

This clone appeared a single time. This chain's CDR3 is CASSRAGVQETQYF. The CDR3 nucleotides are TGTGCCAGCAGTAGAGCGGGGGTACAAGAGACCCAGTACTTC. This sequence joins TRBV6-6 and TRBJ2-5, with 8 bases identical to TRBD2. There are 14 residues in the CDR3. Germline CDR1 and CDR2: MNHNY and SVGAGI (reference sequence). J lost 2 bases, V lost 5 bases, and 4 bases had no gene match.

The rearrangement joins TRBV29-1 to TRBJ2-3; D gene uncertain. Looked up from germline, CDR1 is SQVTM and CDR2 is ANQGSEA. The CDR3 loop spans 11 amino acids. V gave up 4 bases and J gave up 6 bases, with 8 bases separating them. The DNA for the CDR3 is TGCAGCGTTGGAGAGGCCGATACGCAGTATTTT. Protein sequence: CSVGEADTQYF.

This chain's CDR3 is CASNLDRTNYGYTF. DNA of the CDR3: TGTGCCAGCAACCTGGACAGAACTAACTATGGCTACACCTTC. The gene calls are TRBV2 and TRBJ1-2; maybe TRBD1 (6 bases). The CDR3 length is 14 residues. V was cut by 7 bases and J by 0 bases, with 12 bases left in between. CDR1 is SNHLY and CDR2 is FYNNEI in the germline V gene.

The V gene is TRBV6-1, the J gene TRBJ1-5, with TRBD1 as a possible D gene (5 bases). The CDR3 has 15 residues. CDR1 and CDR2 from the germline V gene are MNHNS and SASEGT. Trimming took off 2 bases at V and 4 bases at J, with 12 bases between the two ends. CDR3 in amino acids: CASSETWGGNQPQHF. CDR3 nucleotides: TGTGCCAGCAGTGAAACCTGGGGGGGGAATCAGCCCCAGCATTTT.

V usage is TRBV5-1 and J usage is TRBJ2-5; 12 nucleotides agree with TRBD2. J was trimmed by 5 bases and V by 1 base; bases with no gene match: 6. CDR3 length: 16 amino acids. Germline V gives CDR1 SGHRS, CDR2 YFSETQ. CDR3 residues: CASSLRPSGGAETQYF. DNA for the CDR3: TGCGCCAGCAGCTTGCGGCCTAGCGGGGGGGCGGAGACCCAGTACTTC.

This rearrangement joins TRBV2 to TRBJ1-5, with TRBD1 identical over 9 bases. This CDR3 is built from 15 residues. The trim removed 7 bases at V and 4 bases at J, leaving 8 bases unmatched. Germline-derived CDR1 and CDR2 are SNHLY and FYNNEI. Here the CDR3 DNA reads TGTGCCAGCAATGGGGGCGGACAGGGGAATCAGCCCCAGCATTTT. It codes for CASNGGGQGNQPQHF.

The rearrangement uses TRBV13 and TRBJ2-1; 7 bases are a match to TRBD2. The V and J ends lost 1 base and 8 bases, in that order; junction bases with no gene match: 2. Per germline, CDR1 PRHDT and CDR2 FYEKMQ (reference sequence). The CDR3 is 13 residues long. CDR3 loop: CASSLDAGDEQFF. Written as DNA, the CDR3 is TGTGCCAGCAGCTTAGATGCGGGGGATGAGCAGTTCTTC. The whole variable domain, filled in from reference TRBV13 and TRBJ2-1, reads AAGVIQSPRHLIKEKRETATLKCYPIPRHDTVYWYQQGPGQDPQFLISFYEKMQSDKGSIPDRFSAQQFSDYHSELNMSSLELGDSALYFCASSLDAGDEQFFGPGTRLTVL.

The chain combines TRBV11-2 with TRBJ2-7; 9 positions match TRBD2. The CDR3 is 16 residues long. Germline assignment: CDR1 SGHAT and CDR2 FQNNGV. Losses at the gene ends were 7 bases for V and 6 bases for J; bases not matched to a gene: 16. The CDR3 sequence: CASTLSGGGRATEQYF. Here the CDR3 DNA reads TGTGCCAGCACCCTCTCAGGAGGCGGGAGGGCCACCGAGCAGTACTTC.

This clone is a singleton in its sample. The rearrangement uses TRBV10-2 and TRBJ1-2, with TRBD1 identical over 11 bases. Germline trimming cut 0 bases from V and 7 bases from J; bases unmatched to any gene: 1. This CDR3 region has 14 residues. The V gene's germline CDR1 is WSHSY and CDR2 SAAADI. Here the CDR3 reads CASSESGQGAGYTF. The CDR3 region has the DNA TGCGCCAGCAGTGAGTCAGGACAGGGGGCTGGCTACACCTTC.